The 26 T cell receptor beta chains presented below share a single source sample, sequenced in a study of T cell repertoires in cytomegalovirus infection. TCRdb called the reads again in MiXCR, with one record for every CDR3 protein. Among 450,000 to 600,000 distinct CDR3 sequences, 11% were seen once, and the ten largest hold 10%. Sequencing was performed on PBMCs. The source is a human donor in good health (CMV status not recorded). Some clones in this sample may be carry-over from other donors' samples.

This clonotype has a count of ten or more. V and J are TRBV24-1 and TRBJ1-5, with D hard to call. The length of the CDR3 is 12 residues. Germline V lookup: CDR1 KGHDR, CDR2 SFDVKD. V was cut by 2 bases and J by 5 bases, with 3 bases left in between. DNA for the CDR3: TGTGCCACCAGTGATTCACATCAGCCCCAGCATTTT. It specifies CATSDSHQPQHF.

As DNA, the CDR3 is TGCGCCAGCAGCCAAGATGGCCCCTCGCTGGCCAAAAACATTCAGTACTTC. This sequence encodes CASSQDGPSLAKNIQYF. This rearrangement joins TRBV4-1 to TRBJ2-4; D call uncertain. Trimming left V 0 bases short and J 1 base short, with 13 bases between. Germline-derived CDR1 and CDR2 are MGHRA and YSYEKL. The CDR3 extends over 17 amino acids.

This clonotype was seen a handful of times. The rearrangement uses TRBV20-1 and TRBJ1-5; 9 bases line up with TRBD1. CDR1 is DFQATT, CDR2 SNEGSKA, per germline (reference sequence). V dropped 6 bases and J dropped 3; count of bases not matched to a gene: 15. The length of the CDR3 is 17 residues. The CDR3 coding sequence is TGCAGTGCCACAACACCGTCCGGGACAGGGTTCAATCAGCCCCAGCATTTT. This encodes CSATTPSGTGFNQPQHF.

The table lists this clonotype with many counts. The V gene is TRBV20-1, the J gene TRBJ2-1; 7 bases line up with TRBD2. Trimming at V came to 1 base and at J to 4 bases, leaving 7 bases not matched to a gene. CDR1 is DFQATT and CDR2 is SNEGSKA in the germline V gene (reference sequence). The CDR3 loop spans 15 amino acids. The CDR3 DNA reads as TGCAGTGCTAGAGCTTTGAGCGGGGTTTACAATGAGCAGTTCTTC. Its protein product is CSARALSGVYNEQFF.

This clonotype has a count of ten or more. The chain links TRBV7-2 to TRBJ1-4; D is undetermined. Germline CDR1 SGHTA, CDR2 FQGNSA. V was shortened by 3 bases and J by 8 bases, with 7 bases between the two germline ends. The CDR3 loop spans 12 amino acids. As DNA, the CDR3 is TGTGCCAGCAGCTTCGTGGGGGAAAAACTGTTTTTT. This encodes CASSFVGEKLFF.

The CDR3 DNA follows: TGTGCCAGTAGTTTCGGGACAGATTTAGAGACCCAGTACTTC. This translates into CASSFGTDLETQYF. The genes are TRBV19 and TRBJ2-5; 7 bases map to TRBD1. Germline CDR1 is LNHDA and CDR2 is SQIVND (reference sequence). CDR3 size: 14 residues. V shed 5 bases and J 4 bases; nucleotides not matched to a gene: 7.

This clonotype was seen many times. The chain joins TRBV28 to TRBJ2-5; D is unclear. Per the germline V gene, CDR1 is MDHEN and CDR2 is SYDVKM. Trimming removed 6 bases at V and 1 base at J, with 9 bases between. The CDR3 covers 13 residues. Written as DNA, the CDR3 is TGTGCCAGCAGCGACCGATTCCAAGAGACCCAGTACTTC. Protein product: CASSDRFQETQYF.

This clonotype was picked up many times. This chain joins TRBV28 and TRBJ2-5; TRBD1 agrees at 8 bases. V dropped 5 bases and J dropped 4; count of bases not matched to a gene: 6. Germline CDR1 MDHEN, CDR2 SYDVKM. The CDR3 is made up of 14 amino acids. The CDR3 sequence is CASSNPGGTETQYF. The CDR3 DNA follows: TGTGCCAGCAGTAACCCAGGGGGCACAGAGACCCAGTACTTC.

This clonotype was observed a few times. The V call is TRBV7-2, the J call TRBJ2-7, with D unresolved. The CDR3 is 13 amino acids. Per germline, CDR1 SGHTA and CDR2 FQGNSA. The germline V and J ends were trimmed by 5 bases and 2 bases, with 10 bases remaining between them. CDR3: CASSPGNPYEQYF. Written as DNA, the CDR3 is TGTGCCAGCAGCCCCGGAAATCCCTACGAGCAGTACTTC.

This clonotype was recorded many times. The chain's CDR3 is CASSFWDSPLHF. CDR3 coding DNA: TGTGCCAGCAGCTTCTGGGATTCACCCCTCCACTTT. V usage is TRBV7-2 and J usage is TRBJ1-6; no reliable D call. Germline CDR1 and CDR2: SGHTA and FQGNSA. Trimming removed 3 bases at V and 8 bases at J, with 5 bases between. The CDR3 spans 12 residues. The whole variable domain, remainder taken from reference TRBV7-2 and TRBJ1-6, is GAGVSQSPSNKVTEKGKDVELRCDPISGHTALYWYRQSLGQGLEFLIYFQGNSAPDKSGLPSDRFSAERTGGSVSTLTIQRTQQEDSAVYLCASSFWDSPLHFGNGTRLTVT.

A few counts support this clonotype. The chain joins TRBV5-1 to TRBJ2-6, with 9 bases lining up with TRBD1. The CDR3 totals 18 residues. J was trimmed by 0 bases and V by 3 bases; bases with no gene match: 7. CDR1 is SGHRS, CDR2 YFSETQ, per germline. The CDR3, as DNA: TGCGCCAGCAGCTCTCCCGGGACAGGGAGCTCTGGGGCCAACGTCCTGACTTTC. It is translated as CASSSPGTGSSGANVLTF.

V and J are TRBV20-1 and TRBJ1-1; the match to TRBD1 covers 8 bases. Germline V CDR1 and CDR2: DFQATT, SNEGSKA (reference sequence). Trimming at V came to 6 bases and at J to 4 bases, leaving 4 bases not matched to a gene. This CDR3 has 12 residues. CDR3 nucleotides: TGCAGTGCGCGACAGGGGTTCACTGAAGCTTTCTTT. It translates to CSARQGFTEAFF.

This clonotype has only one observation. Just one base apart from a much larger clone, this may be a read error. The chain joins TRBV12-3 or TRBV12-4 to TRBJ2-7; D may match TRBD1 or TRBD2 (5 bases each). The CDR3 length is 12 residues. Trimming stripped 8 bases from V and 6 bases from J, with 14 bases between. The CDR3 DNA reads TGTGCCAGCGGGCAGGGAGTAGGCGAGCAGTACTTC. Protein sequence: CASGQGVGEQYF.

This clonotype was seen many times. The chain has TRBV6-5 and TRBJ1-1; a possible D gene is TRBD1 (5 bases). The CDR3 totals 14 residues. In germline, CDR1 is MNHEY, CDR2 SVGAGI. Trimming left V 2 bases short and J 4 bases short, with 11 bases between. This CDR3 is CASSYGAMSTEAFF. The DNA for the CDR3 is TGTGCCAGCAGTTACGGGGCCATGAGCACTGAAGCTTTCTTT.

The sample holds many counts of this clonotype. The chain links TRBV7-8 to TRBJ1-1; maybe TRBD1 (6 bases). This CDR3 spans 12 amino acids. The V gene lost 3 bases and the J gene lost 6 bases, with 8 bases spanning the gap. Germline V gene lookup returns CDR1 SGHVS and CDR2 FQNEAQ. CDR3 sequence: CASSFQGPEAFF. In nucleotides, the CDR3 is TGTGCCAGCAGCTTCCAGGGGCCTGAAGCTTTCTTT. The variable domain in full, with the rest retrieved from reference TRBV7-8 and TRBJ1-1, is GAGVSQSPRYKVAKRGQDVALRCDPISGHVSLFWYQQALGQGPEFLTYFQNEAQLDKSGLPSDRFFAERPEGSVSTLKIQRTQQEDSAVYLCASSFQGPEAFFGQGTRLTVV.

This clonotype was recorded at least ten times. CDR3 in amino acids: CASSLVMRQGANQETQYF. In DNA form, the CDR3 reads TGTGCCAGCAGCTTAGTTATGAGACAGGGGGCTAATCAAGAGACCCAGTACTTC. The chain joins TRBV7-2 to TRBJ2-5; 10 nucleotides line up with TRBD1. CDR1 is SGHTA, CDR2 FQGNSA, per germline. With V trimmed by 1 base and J by 2 bases, 10 bases remained unmatched. CDR3 size: 18 residues.

Ten or more counts support this clonotype. This chain links TRBV11-2 with TRBJ1-1; D unresolved. V lost 3 bases and J 2 bases, leaving 13 bases between the germline ends. The CDR3 contains 15 residues. Germline CDR1 and CDR2: SGHAT and FQNNGV. The CDR3 reads CASSFPGRANTEAFF. The CDR3 DNA reads TGTGCCAGCAGCTTCCCGGGGAGGGCCAACACTGAAGCTTTCTTT.

This clonotype appeared many times. V and J are TRBV20-1 and TRBJ2-5; 14 positions agree with TRBD2. CDR1 and CDR2 (germline): DFQATT, SNEGSKA (reference sequence). The CDR3 has 16 amino acids. V shed 7 bases and J 0 bases; nucleotides not matched to a gene: 7. The DNA of the CDR3 is TGCAGTGAGTCGGGACTAGCGGGAGACAACCAAGAGACCCAGTACTTC. Translating gives CSESGLAGDNQETQYF.

Comments on this clonotype: This may stem from a read error, because a much larger clone lies one nucleotide away. This likely comes from a read error, as the CDR3 has no conserved phenylalanine or tryptophan at its end. The chain uses TRBV10-3 and TRBJ1-1, with 9 bases identical to TRBD1. CDR1 is ENHRY, CDR2 SYGVKD, per germline. V lost 6 bases, J lost 3 bases, and 5 bases stayed unmatched. The CDR3 consists of 14 residues. The CDR3 loop is CAISRRTGDTEAFS. DNA for the CDR3: TGTGCCATCAGCCGGAGGACAGGGGACACTGAAGCTTTCTCT.

This clonotype was observed at least ten times. V and J are TRBV7-9 and TRBJ2-3, with 9 bases identical to TRBD1. This CDR3 spans 15 amino acids. Trimming cost V 4 bases and J 6 bases; bases outside gene matches: 8. From germline, CDR1 is SEHNR and CDR2 FQNEAQ (reference sequence). CDR3 sequence reads: CASSSAGTGSDTQYF. CDR3 DNA: TGTGCCAGCAGCTCAGCCGGGACAGGGTCGGATACGCAGTATTTT.

This clonotype occurred a few times. This sequence joins TRBV29-1 and TRBJ1-3; D is uncertain. Germline V lookup: CDR1 SQVTM, CDR2 ANQGSEA. V shed 3 bases and J shed 0 bases, with 0 bases lying between them. The CDR3 spans 11 residues. CDR3 residues: CSVDSGNTIYF. CDR3 coding DNA: TGCAGCGTTGACTCTGGAAACACCATATATTTT.

This chain connects TRBV13 to TRBJ2-3, with 9 nucleotides matching TRBD1. The CDR3 spans 15 residues. With V trimmed by 5 bases and J by 3 bases, 6 bases remained unmatched. Germline CDR1 PRHDT, CDR2 FYEKMQ (reference sequence). CDR3 sequence reads: CASSNWDRVTDTQYF. The CDR3 DNA follows: TGTGCCAGCAGCAACTGGGACAGGGTTACAGATACGCAGTATTTT.

The rearrangement uses TRBV20-1 and TRBJ2-3; unclear D gene. Germline CDR1 is DFQATT and CDR2 is SNEGSKA (reference sequence). There are 13 residues in the CDR3. V gave up 0 bases and J gave up 3 bases, with 7 bases separating them. CDR3 residues: CSARDRRTDTQYF. The CDR3 DNA is TGCAGTGCTAGAGATCGAAGGACAGATACGCAGTATTTT.

This clonotype was detected ten times or more. The V call is TRBV6-5, the J call TRBJ2-7; 11 bases are a match to TRBD1. CDR1 and CDR2 (germline): MNHEY, SVGAGI. V was clipped by 5 bases and J by 3 bases; unmatched bases: 3. CDR3 length equals 14 residues. The chain's CDR3 is CASSLGTGGYEQYF. CDR3 bases: TGTGCCAGCAGTCTCGGGACAGGGGGCTACGAGCAGTACTTC.

This clonotype was observed many times. The gene calls are TRBV11-3 and TRBJ2-1; 9 nucleotides match TRBD1. The CDR3 runs 12 residues. Germline CDR1 SGHNT, CDR2 YENEEA. The V segment lost 6 bases and the J segment 12 bases; nucleotides outside the gene matches: 6. The CDR3 here is CASRRDREMQFF. The CDR3, as DNA: TGTGCCAGCAGACGGGACAGGGAGATGCAGTTCTTC.

This clonotype has a count of ten or more. This chain's CDR3 is CASSFGPERFF. Written as DNA, the CDR3 is TGTGCCAGCAGTTTCGGCCCTGAGAGGTTCTTC. The chain uses TRBV3-1 and TRBJ2-1, with D unresolved. The length of the CDR3 is 11 residues. Trimming removed 6 bases from V and 15 bases from J, with 15 bases in between. CDR1 and CDR2 from the germline V gene are LGHDT and YNNKEL (reference sequence).